The rows below give T cell receptor beta chains drawn from one sample of a study of siplizumab effects on memory and regulatory T cells. The data were produced by immunoSEQ multiplex PCR, yet TCRdb's version contains in-frame clones alone and is incomplete. This table holds 50,000 or so clones, over 85% found once. The material sequenced was CD8+ T cells sorted from blood. The receptors shown here come from a human donor in good health. Each CDR3 is given with its conserved first and last residue. Each record gives: J gene, V gene, clone size, D gene, CDR3 DNA, CDR3 protein. D genes are given only for firm matches. A row's size may be missing; if present it is once, few, many or a size class.

TRBJ1-5 | TRBV6-1 | NA | NA | TGTGCCAGCCGGACAGCGTTACTCAATCAGCCCCAGCATTTT | CASRTALLNQPQHF
TRBJ2-7 | TRBV11-1 | NA | NA | TGTGCCAGCAGCCGTAGCGGTACCGCCTACGAGCAGTACTTC | CASSRSGTAYEQYF
TRBJ1-2 | TRBV28 | once | NA | TGTGCCAGCACCCTTGGCCCAGGGATTCGATCCCTCTATGGCTACACCTTC | CASTLGPGIRSLYGYTF
TRBJ2-2 | TRBV27 | NA | TRBD1 | TGTGCCAGCAGTGGGGACAGGGCGAACACCGGGGAGCTGTTTTTT | CASSGDRANTGELFF
TRBJ2-2 | TRBV23-1 | NA | TRBD2 | TGCGCCAGCAGTCAAAAACTAGCGGGAGTTACCGGGGAGCTGTTTTTT | CASSQKLAGVTGELFF
TRBJ2-7 | TRBV7-9 | NA | NA | TGTGCCAGCAGCTTAGGGGTAGAGGAGCAGTACTTC | CASSLGVEEQYF
TRBJ1-2 | TRBV6-5 | NA | TRBD1 | TGTGCCAGCAGGCCCAGGGGGCTGGACTATGGCTACACCTTC | CASRPRGLDYGYTF
TRBJ2-3 | TRBV7-9 | once | NA | TGTGCCAGCAGCTTCGGAACAGATACGCAGTATTTT | CASSFGTDTQYF
TRBJ2-7 | TRBV29-1 | NA | TRBD2 | TGCAGCGTTCGGACTAGCGGTTCCTACGAGCAGTACTTC | CSVRTSGSYEQYF
TRBJ1-5 | TRBV6-1 | NA | TRBD1 | TGTGCCAGCAGTGCCTCCCGGACAGGGGGCTATCAGCCCCAGCATTTT | CASSASRTGGYQPQHF
TRBJ2-7 | TRBV27 | NA | NA | TGTGCCAGCAGTTTATCTGATCAGGGCTCCTACGAGCAGTACTTC | CASSLSDQGSYEQYF
TRBJ1-1 | TRBV2 | once | NA | TGTGCCAGCAGAGATCGGGGTGACACTGAAGCTTTCTTT | CASRDRGDTEAFF
TRBJ2-1 | TRBV7-3 | NA | TRBD2 | TGTGCCAGCAGCCTGGGACTAGCGGATGCCTACAATGAGCAGTTCTTC | CASSLGLADAYNEQFF
TRBJ1-5 | TRBV2 | once | NA | TGTGCCAGCAGTAGACGGGACGGCGTCAATCAGCCCCAGCATTTT | CASSRRDGVNQPQHF
TRBJ2-3 | TRBV28 | NA | NA | TGTGCCAGCAGTGAGGGGCTACGCACAGATACGCAGTATTTT | CASSEGLRTDTQYF
TRBJ1-2 | TRBV2 | NA | TRBD1 | TGTGCCGAGTATAATCCGGGACAGGGGGCGCGGCTGGCTCCTGGCTACACCTTC | CAEYNPGQGARLAPGYTF
TRBJ2-7 | TRBV11-2 | NA | NA | TGTGCCAGCAGCTTATGGGGGAGCGGGCAGTACGAGCAGTACTTC | CASSLWGSGQYEQYF
TRBJ2-3 | TRBV9 | NA | TRBD2 | TGTGCCAGCAGTTCAGCGGGAGGGACTAGCACAGATACGCAGTATTTT | CASSSAGGTSTDTQYF
TRBJ2-7 | TRBV7-2 | few | NA | TGTGCCAGCAGCTACACAAGGGGCTCCTCCTACGAGCAGTACTTC | CASSYTRGSSYEQYF
TRBJ2-7 | TRBV15 | NA | NA | TGTGCCACCAGCATTCGGCAAGAGTACGAGCAGTACTTC | CATSIRQEYEQYF
TRBJ2-7 | TRBV6-6 | NA | NA | TGTGCCACGGGTCAGGGTAGCGAGCAGTACTTC | CATGQGSEQYF
TRBJ2-7 | TRBV27 | NA | NA | TGTGCCAGCAGTGTAACGATGAGTGGGGAGCAGTACTTC | CASSVTMSGEQYF
TRBJ1-1 | TRBV11-3 | once | TRBD1 | TGTGCCAGCAGCTCCCGGACAGGGATGAACACTGAAGCTTTCTTT | CASSSRTGMNTEAFF
TRBJ2-1 | TRBV5-1 | NA | NA | TGCGCCAGCAGCCGTTCAGGGGGGTCCTACAATGAGCAGTTCTTC | CASSRSGGSYNEQFF
TRBJ1-1 | TRBV6-1 | once | NA | TGTGCCAGCAGTGAGGGACGGTCTGAAGCTTTCTTT | CASSEGRSEAFF
TRBJ1-4 | TRBV28 | NA | NA | TGTGCCAGCAGAGGGAGGAGGGATGAAAAACTGTTTTTT | CASRGRRDEKLFF
TRBJ2-1 | TRBV10-1 | once | TRBD2 | TGCGCCAGCAGTGAGTCTGCGGGAGTAAGATACAATGAGCAGTTCTTC | CASSESAGVRYNEQFF
TRBJ1-1 | TRBV30 | NA | NA | TGTGCCTGGTCTGGGGGAGGGAACCTTGAAGCTTTCTTT | CAWSGGGNLEAFF
TRBJ1-3 | TRBV10-2 | NA | NA | TGCGCCAGCAGTGCGGGAAACACCATATATTTT | CASSAGNTIYF
TRBJ2-7 | TRBV9 | NA | TRBD1 | TGTGCCAGCAGCGAGGGGACAGGGACCGAGCAGTACTTC | CASSEGTGTEQYF
TRBJ2-7 | TRBV25-1 | NA | NA | TGTGCCAGCAGTGAAGGGTCCTACGAGCAGTACTTC | CASSEGSYEQYF
TRBJ2-4 | TRBV9 | medium-sized | NA | TGTGCCAGCAGCGTAAGTGGGGAGTTCAAAAACATTCAGTACTTC | CASSVSGEFKNIQYF
TRBJ2-1 | TRBV6-6 | NA | NA | TGTGCCAGCAGCAGTTCGGCATGGAATGAGCAGTTCTTC | CASSSSAWNEQFF
TRBJ2-7 | TRBV9 | NA | TRBD2 | TGTGCCAGCAGCGTAGGGTCTAGCGGGATTTACGAGCAGTACTTC | CASSVGSSGIYEQYF
TRBJ2-3 | TRBV28 | NA | NA | TGTGCCAGCAGTTTATTTCAGGGCCTAACAGATACGCAGTATTTT | CASSLFQGLTDTQYF
TRBJ1-2 | TRBV23-1 | NA | NA | TGCGCCGTGCGTGGCTACACCTTC | CAVRGYTF
TRBJ2-3 | TRBV30 | NA | TRBD2 | TGTGCCTGGGCAGGGCTAGCGGGAGGGCTAGATACGCAGTATTTT | CAWAGLAGGLDTQYF
TRBJ2-7 | TRBV29-1 | NA | NA | TGCAGCGTGGGACTTAGTAGTACAAGCTCCTACGAGCAGTACTTC | CSVGLSSTSSYEQYF
TRBJ2-2 | TRBV5-5 | NA | NA | TGTGCCAGCAGCGGTACAGTGAACACCGGGGAGCTGTTTTTT | CASSGTVNTGELFF
TRBJ2-7 | TRBV28 | NA | TRBD1 | TGTGCCAGCAGTTCCGGGACAGGGGTTGGCGAGCAGTACTTC | CASSSGTGVGEQYF
TRBJ2-2 | TRBV27 | NA | NA | TGTGCCAGCAGTCCCCGGGAGCCATCCGGCAGGGGGGAGCTGTTTTTT | CASSPREPSGRGELFF
TRBJ2-2 | TRBV2 | NA | TRBD1 | TGTGCCTGCCGGGACAGGGGGAACACCGGGGAGCTGTTTTTT | CACRDRGNTGELFF
TRBJ2-1 | TRBV7-6 | once | TRBD2 | TGTGCCAGCAGCAGCGGTCTAGCGGGTAAGGCTGAGCAGTTCTTC | CASSSGLAGKAEQFF
TRBJ2-1 | TRBV29-1 | NA | NA | TGCAGCGTTGTAAACGGCAATGAGCAGTTCTTC | CSVVNGNEQFF
TRBJ2-2 | TRBV9 | NA | NA | TGTGCCAGCAGCGTTGTAGACGCGAACACCGGGGAGCTGTTTTTT | CASSVVDANTGELFF
TRBJ2-2 | TRBV4-3 | NA | NA | TGCGCCAGCAGCCAAGGGACGTTTGGAATGAACACCGGGGAGCTGTTTTTT | CASSQGTFGMNTGELFF
TRBJ2-1 | TRBV2 | once | NA | TGTGCCACCCAAGGGGGGGGCTACAATGAGCAGTTCTTC | CATQGGGYNEQFF
TRBJ2-7 | TRBV13 | NA | TRBD1 | TGTGCCAGCACCCCCGGACAGGGTTCCTACGAGCAGTACTTC | CASTPGQGSYEQYF
TRBJ1-2 | TRBV27 | NA | NA | TGTGCCAGCAGTCTTGCGGGAGCGGGCTATGGCTACACCTTC | CASSLAGAGYGYTF
TRBJ2-1 | TRBV29-1 | NA | NA | TGCAGCGTTGAAGGAAGAAGTAAACGAAGCTCCTACAATGAGCAGTTCTTC | CSVEGRSKRSSYNEQFF
TRBJ1-5 | TRBV27 | once | NA | TGTGCCAGCAGAGCCTTGTTTATTTTTGGGAAAAATCAGCCCCAGCATTTT | CASRALFIFGKNQPQHF
TRBJ2-7 | TRBV28 | NA | NA | TGTGCCAGCAGCCGACCGTTGGCGGGGACCTACGAGCAGTACTTC | CASSRPLAGTYEQYF